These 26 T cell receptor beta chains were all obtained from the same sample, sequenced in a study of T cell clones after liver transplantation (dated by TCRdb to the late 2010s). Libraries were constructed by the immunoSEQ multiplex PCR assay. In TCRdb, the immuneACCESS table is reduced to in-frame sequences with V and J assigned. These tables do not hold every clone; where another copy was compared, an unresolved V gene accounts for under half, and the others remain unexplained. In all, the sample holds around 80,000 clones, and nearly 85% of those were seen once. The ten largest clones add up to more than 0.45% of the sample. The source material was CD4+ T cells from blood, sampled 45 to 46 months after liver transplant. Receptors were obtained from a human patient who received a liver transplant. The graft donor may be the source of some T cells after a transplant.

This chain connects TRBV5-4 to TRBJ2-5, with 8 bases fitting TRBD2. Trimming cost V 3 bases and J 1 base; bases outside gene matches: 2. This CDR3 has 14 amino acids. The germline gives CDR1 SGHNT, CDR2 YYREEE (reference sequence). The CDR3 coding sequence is TGTGCCAGCAGCTCGGGAGGGACCCAAGAGACCCAGTACTTC. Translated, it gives CASSSGGTQETQYF. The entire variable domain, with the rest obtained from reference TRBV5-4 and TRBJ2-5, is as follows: ETGVTQSPTHLIKTRGQQVTLRCSSQSGHNTVSWYQQALGQGPQFIFQYYREEENGRGNFPPRFSGLQFPNYSSELNVNALELDDSALYLCASSSGGTQETQYFGPGTRLLVL.

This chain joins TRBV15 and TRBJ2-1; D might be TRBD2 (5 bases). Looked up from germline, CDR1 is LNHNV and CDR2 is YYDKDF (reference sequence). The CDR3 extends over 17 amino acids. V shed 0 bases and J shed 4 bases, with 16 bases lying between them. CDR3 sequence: CATSRDPTRTTYNEQFF. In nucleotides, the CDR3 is TGTGCCACCAGCAGAGATCCCACTAGGACGACTTACAATGAGCAGTTCTTC.

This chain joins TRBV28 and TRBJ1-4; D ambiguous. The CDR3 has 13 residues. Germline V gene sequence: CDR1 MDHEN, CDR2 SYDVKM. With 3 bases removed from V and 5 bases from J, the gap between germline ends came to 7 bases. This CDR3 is CASSLTWNEKLFF. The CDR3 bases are TGTGCCAGCAGTTTGACTTGGAATGAAAAACTGTTTTTT.

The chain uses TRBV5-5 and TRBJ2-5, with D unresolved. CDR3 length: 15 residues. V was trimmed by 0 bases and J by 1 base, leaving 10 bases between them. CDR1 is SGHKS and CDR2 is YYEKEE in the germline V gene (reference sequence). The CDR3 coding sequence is TGTGCCAGCAGCTTGGCCCCCAACGTCCAAGAGACCCAGTACTTC. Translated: CASSLAPNVQETQYF.

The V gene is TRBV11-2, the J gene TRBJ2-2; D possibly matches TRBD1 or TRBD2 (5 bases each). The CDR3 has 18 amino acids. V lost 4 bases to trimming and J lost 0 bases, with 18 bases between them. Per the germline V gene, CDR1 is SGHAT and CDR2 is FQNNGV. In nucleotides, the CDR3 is TGTGCCAGCAGCTCGTTCCGGGGCTCGCTTTCGAACACCGGGGAGCTGTTTTTT. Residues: CASSSFRGSLSNTGELFF.

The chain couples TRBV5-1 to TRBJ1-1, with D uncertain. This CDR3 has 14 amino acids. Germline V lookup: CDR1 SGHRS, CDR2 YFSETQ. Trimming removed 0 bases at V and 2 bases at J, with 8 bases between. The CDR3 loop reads CASSLDRANTEAFF. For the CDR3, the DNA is TGCGCCAGCAGCTTGGACAGAGCAAACACTGAAGCTTTCTTT.

The CDR3 DNA follows: TGTGCCTGGCCCCGGGACAGGAGGCTCGAGCAGTACTTC. Translation: CAWPRDRRLEQYF. J is TRBJ2-7 and V is TRBV30; 8 nucleotides match TRBD1. Germline lookup yields CDR1 GTSNPN and CDR2 SVGIG (reference sequence). V lost 5 bases and J lost 6; bases outside the gene matches: 9. The CDR3 has 13 residues.

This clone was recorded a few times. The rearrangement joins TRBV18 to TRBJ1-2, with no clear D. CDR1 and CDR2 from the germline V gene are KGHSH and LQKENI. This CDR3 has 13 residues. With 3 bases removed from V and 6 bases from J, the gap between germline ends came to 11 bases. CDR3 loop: CASSPTSDDGYTF. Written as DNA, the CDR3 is TGTGCCAGCTCACCGACGTCGGACGATGGCTACACCTTC.

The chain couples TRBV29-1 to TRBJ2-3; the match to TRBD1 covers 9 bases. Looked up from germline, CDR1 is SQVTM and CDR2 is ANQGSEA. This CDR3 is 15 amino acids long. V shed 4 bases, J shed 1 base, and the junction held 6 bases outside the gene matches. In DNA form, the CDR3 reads TGCAGCGTTGGCTTAAGGACAGGGGGCACAGATACGCAGTATTTT. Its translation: CSVGLRTGGTDTQYF.

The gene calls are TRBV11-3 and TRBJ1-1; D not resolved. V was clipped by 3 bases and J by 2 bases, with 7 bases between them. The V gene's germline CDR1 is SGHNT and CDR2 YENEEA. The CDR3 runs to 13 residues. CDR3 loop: CASSFLSNTEAFF. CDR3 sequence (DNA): TGTGCCAGCAGCTTTTTGAGTAACACTGAAGCTTTCTTT.

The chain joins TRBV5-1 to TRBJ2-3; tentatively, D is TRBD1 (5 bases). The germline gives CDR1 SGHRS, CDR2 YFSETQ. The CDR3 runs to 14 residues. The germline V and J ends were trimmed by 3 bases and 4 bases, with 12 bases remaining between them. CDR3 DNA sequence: TGCGCCAGCAGCTCGGCCCCAGGGCCAGATACGCAGTATTTT. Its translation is CASSSAPGPDTQYF.

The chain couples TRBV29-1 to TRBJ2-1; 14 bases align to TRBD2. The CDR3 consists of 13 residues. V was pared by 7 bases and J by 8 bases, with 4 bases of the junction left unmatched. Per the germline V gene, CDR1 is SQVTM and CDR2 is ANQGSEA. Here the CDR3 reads CSGTSGGSDEQFF. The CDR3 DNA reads TGCAGCGGGACTAGCGGGGGGAGCGATGAGCAGTTCTTC.

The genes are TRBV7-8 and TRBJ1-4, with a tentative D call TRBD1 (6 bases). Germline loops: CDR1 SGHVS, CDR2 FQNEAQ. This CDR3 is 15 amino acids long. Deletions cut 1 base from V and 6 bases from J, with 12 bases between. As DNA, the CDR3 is TGTGCCAGCAGCTTAGTGGGACACCCCTATGAAAAACTGTTTTTT. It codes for CASSLVGHPYEKLFF. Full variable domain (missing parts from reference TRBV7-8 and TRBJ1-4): GAGVSQSPRYKVAKRGQDVALRCDPISGHVSLFWYQQALGQGPEFLTYFQNEAQLDKSGLPSDRFFAERPEGSVSTLKIQRTQQEDSAVYLCASSLVGHPYEKLFFGSGTQLSVL.

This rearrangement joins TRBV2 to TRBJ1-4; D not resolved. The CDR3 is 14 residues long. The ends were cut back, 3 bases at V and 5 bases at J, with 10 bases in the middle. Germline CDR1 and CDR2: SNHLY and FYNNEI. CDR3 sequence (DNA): TGTGCCAGCAGTGACAATCGAGGGAATGAAAAACTGTTTTTT. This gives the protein CASSDNRGNEKLFF.

The CDR3 nucleotides read TGTGCCAGCAGCACACCTAGCGCGGGAAACATTCAGTACTTC. Encoded protein: CASSTPSAGNIQYF. The chain carries TRBV2 and TRBJ2-4; TRBD2 is a possible D gene (6 bases). Germline CDR1 reads SNHLY; CDR2 reads FYNNEI. CDR3 size: 14 residues. Between the trimmed V and J ends, which lost 6 bases and 6 bases, there was a span of 15 bases.

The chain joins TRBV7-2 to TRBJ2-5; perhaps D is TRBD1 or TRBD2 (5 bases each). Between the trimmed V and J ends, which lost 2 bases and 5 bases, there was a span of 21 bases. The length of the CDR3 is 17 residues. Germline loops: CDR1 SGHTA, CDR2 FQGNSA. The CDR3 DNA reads TGTGCCAGCAGCTTAAACTCCAATAGGGACGGCTTGGAGACCCAGTACTTC. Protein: CASSLNSNRDGLETQYF.

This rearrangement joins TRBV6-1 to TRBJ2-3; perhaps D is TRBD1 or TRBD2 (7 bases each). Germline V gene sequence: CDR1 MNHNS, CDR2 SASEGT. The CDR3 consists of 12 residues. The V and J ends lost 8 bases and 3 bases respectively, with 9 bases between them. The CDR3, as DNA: TGTGCCAGCCAGGGGGGGACAGATACGCAGTATTTT. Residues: CASQGGTDTQYF.

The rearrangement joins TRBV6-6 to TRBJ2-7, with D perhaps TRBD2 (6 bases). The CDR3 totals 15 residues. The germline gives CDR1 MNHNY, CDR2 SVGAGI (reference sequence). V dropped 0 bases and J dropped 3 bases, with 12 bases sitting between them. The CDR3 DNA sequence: TGTGCCAGCAGTTACTCGATGAGGGGAGGCTACGAGCAGTACTTC. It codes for CASSYSMRGGYEQYF.

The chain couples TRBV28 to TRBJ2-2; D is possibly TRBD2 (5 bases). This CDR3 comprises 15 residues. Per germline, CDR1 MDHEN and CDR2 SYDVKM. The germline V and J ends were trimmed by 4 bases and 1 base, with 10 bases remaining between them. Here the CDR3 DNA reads TGTGCCAGCAGTTCAGCGGAAATGAACACCGGGGAGCTGTTTTTT. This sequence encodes CASSSAEMNTGELFF. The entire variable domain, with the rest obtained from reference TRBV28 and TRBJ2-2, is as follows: DVKVTQSSRYLVKRTGEKVFLECVQDMDHENMFWYRQDPGLGLRLIYFSYDVKMKEKGDIPEGYSVSREKKERFSLILESASTNQTSMYLCASSSAEMNTGELFFGEGSRLTVL.

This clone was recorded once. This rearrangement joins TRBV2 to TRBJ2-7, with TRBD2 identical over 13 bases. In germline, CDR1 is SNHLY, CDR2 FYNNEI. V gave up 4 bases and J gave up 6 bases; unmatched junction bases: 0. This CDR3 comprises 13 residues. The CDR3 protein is CASSGLAGGEQYF. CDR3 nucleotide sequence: TGTGCCAGCAGTGGACTAGCGGGAGGCGAGCAGTACTTC.

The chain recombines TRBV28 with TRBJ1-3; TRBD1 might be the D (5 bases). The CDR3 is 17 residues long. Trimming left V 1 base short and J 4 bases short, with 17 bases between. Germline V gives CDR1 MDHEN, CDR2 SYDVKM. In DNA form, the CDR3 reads TGTGCCAGCAGTTTATTGCGGCACGGGGCTTCGGGAAACACCATATATTTT. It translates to CASSLLRHGASGNTIYF.

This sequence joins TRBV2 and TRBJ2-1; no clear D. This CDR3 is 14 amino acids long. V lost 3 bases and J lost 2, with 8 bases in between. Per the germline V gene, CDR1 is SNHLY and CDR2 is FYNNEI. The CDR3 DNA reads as TGTGCCAGCAGTGACTCTCACCCCTACAATGAGCAGTTCTTC. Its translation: CASSDSHPYNEQFF. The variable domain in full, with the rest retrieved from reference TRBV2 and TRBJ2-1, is EPEVTQTPSHQVTQMGQEVILRCVPISNHLYFYWYRQILGQKVEFLVSFYNNEISEKSEIFDDQFSVERPDGSNFTLKIRSTKLEDSAMYFCASSDSHPYNEQFFGPGTRLTVL.

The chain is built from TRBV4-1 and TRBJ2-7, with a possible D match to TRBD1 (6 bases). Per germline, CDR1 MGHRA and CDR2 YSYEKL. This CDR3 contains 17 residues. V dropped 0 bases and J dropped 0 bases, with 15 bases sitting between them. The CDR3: CASSQESFTGPSYEQYF. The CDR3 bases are TGCGCCAGCAGCCAAGAAAGTTTCACAGGGCCCTCCTACGAGCAGTACTTC.

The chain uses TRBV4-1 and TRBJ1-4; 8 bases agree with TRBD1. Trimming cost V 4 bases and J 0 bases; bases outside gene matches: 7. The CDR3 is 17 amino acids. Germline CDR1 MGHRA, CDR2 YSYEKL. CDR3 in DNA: TGCGCCAGCAGCCCCCCGGACAGGGCCGCAACTAATGAAAAACTGTTTTTT. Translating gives CASSPPDRAATNEKLFF.

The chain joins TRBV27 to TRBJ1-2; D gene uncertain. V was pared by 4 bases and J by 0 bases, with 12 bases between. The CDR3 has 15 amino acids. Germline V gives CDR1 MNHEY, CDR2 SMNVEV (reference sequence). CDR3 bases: TGTGCCAGCAGTTCGAGTGGCAACCCTAACTATGGCTACACCTTC. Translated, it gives CASSSSGNPNYGYTF.

The CDR3 sequence: CASSLVLSNQPQHF. In DNA, the CDR3 is TGTGCCAGCAGCTTGGTGCTGAGCAATCAGCCCCAGCATTTT. V and J are TRBV5-8 and TRBJ1-5, with D unresolved. The germline CDR1 and CDR2 sequences are SGHTS and YDEGEE. CDR3 length equals 14 residues. With 0 bases removed from V and 1 base from J, the gap between germline ends came to 5 bases. Full variable domain (remainder filled in from reference TRBV5-8 and TRBJ1-5): EAGVTQSPTHLIKTRGQQATLRCSPISGHTSVYWYQQALGLGLQFLLWYDEGEERNRGNFPPRFSGRQFPNYSSELNVNALELEDSALYLCASSLVLSNQPQHFGDGTRLSIL.